The clone carrying this TCR beta chain was observed a few times. Its antigen is unknown. Germline loops: CDR1 SGHNT, CDR2 YENEEA. CDR3 length: 12 amino acids. V was clipped by 5 bases and J by 5 bases, with 10 bases between them. The data are from a study of cytomegalovirus exposure and HLA in healthy donors. Study-level points and caveats: Earlier analysis looked at TCR beta V segments, and most were productive about 90% or about 30% of the time.

Primers: 60 Vbeta forward and 13 Jbeta reverse. Method: immunoSEQ multiplex PCR; TCRdb's copy keeps in-frame clones and lacks some. Of more than 95,000 clones in the sample, around 75% were seen once. This TCR came from a woman aged 45-65 years in good health and CMV-seropositive. J is TRBJ2-7 and V is TRBV11-3; tentative D call: TRBD1 (6 bases). The source material was PBMCs. The CDR3 coding sequence is TGTGCCAGCAGCAAACAGGGCCACGAGCAGTACTTC. The encoded protein is CASSKQGHEQYF.